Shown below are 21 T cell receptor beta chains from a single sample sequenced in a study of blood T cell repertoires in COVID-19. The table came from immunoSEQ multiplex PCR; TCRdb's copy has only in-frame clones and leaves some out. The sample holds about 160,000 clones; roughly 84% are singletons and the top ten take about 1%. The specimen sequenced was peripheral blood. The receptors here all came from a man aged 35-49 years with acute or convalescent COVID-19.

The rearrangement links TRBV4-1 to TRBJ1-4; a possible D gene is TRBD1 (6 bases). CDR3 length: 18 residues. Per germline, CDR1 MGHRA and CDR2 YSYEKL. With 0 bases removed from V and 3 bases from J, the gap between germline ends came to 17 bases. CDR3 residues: CASSQDTAGVRPNEKLFF. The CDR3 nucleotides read TGCGCCAGCAGCCAAGATACGGCAGGGGTCAGGCCTAATGAAAAACTGTTTTTT.

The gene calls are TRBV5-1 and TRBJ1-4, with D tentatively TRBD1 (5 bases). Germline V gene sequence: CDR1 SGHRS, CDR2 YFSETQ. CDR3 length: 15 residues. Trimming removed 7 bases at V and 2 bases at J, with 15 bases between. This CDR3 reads CASGREGRTNEKLFF. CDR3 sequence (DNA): TGCGCCAGCGGGCGGGAGGGGCGGACTAATGAAAAACTGTTTTTT.

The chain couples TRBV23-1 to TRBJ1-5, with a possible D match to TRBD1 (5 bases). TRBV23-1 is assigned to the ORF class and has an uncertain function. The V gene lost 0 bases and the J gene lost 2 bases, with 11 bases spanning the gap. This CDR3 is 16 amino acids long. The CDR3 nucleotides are TGCGCCAGCAGTCAATCTCAGGGTGTCGGCAATCAGCCCCAGCATTTT. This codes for CASSQSQGVGNQPQHF.

CDR3 protein: CASSDDRFRPQHF. Written as DNA, the CDR3 is TGTGCCAGCAGCGATGACAGATTTAGGCCCCAGCATTTT. The chain links TRBV2 to TRBJ1-5; perhaps TRBD1 as D (5 bases). The CDR3 runs to 13 residues. The germline gives CDR1 SNHLY, CDR2 FYNNEI. Trimming took off 6 bases at V and 9 bases at J, with 15 bases between the two ends.

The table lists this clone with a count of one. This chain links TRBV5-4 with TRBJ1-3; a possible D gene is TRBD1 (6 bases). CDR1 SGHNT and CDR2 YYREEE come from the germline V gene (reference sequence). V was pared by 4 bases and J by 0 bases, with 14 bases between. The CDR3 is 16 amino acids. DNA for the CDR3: TGTGCCAGCAGCCCGGACAGCCCCACCTCTGGAAACACCATATATTTT. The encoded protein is CASSPDSPTSGNTIYF.

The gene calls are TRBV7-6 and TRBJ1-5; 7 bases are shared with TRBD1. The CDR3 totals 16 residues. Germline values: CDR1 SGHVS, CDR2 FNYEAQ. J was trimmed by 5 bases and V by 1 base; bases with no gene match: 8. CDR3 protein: CASSLGQGGLDQPQHF. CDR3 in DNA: TGTGCCAGCAGCTTAGGACAGGGTGGGTTGGATCAGCCCCAGCATTTT. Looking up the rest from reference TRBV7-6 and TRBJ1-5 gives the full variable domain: GAGVSQSPRYKVTKRGQDVALRCDPISGHVSLYWYRQALGQGPEFLTYFNYEAQQDKSGLPNDRFSAERPEGSISTLTIQRTEQRDSAMYRCASSLGQGGLDQPQHFGDGTRLSIL.

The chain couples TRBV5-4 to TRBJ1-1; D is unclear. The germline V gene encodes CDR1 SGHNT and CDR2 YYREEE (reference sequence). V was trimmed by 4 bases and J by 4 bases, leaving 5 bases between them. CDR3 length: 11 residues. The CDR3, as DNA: TGTGCCAGCAGCGAGAGCACTGAAGCTTTCTTT. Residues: CASSESTEAFF.

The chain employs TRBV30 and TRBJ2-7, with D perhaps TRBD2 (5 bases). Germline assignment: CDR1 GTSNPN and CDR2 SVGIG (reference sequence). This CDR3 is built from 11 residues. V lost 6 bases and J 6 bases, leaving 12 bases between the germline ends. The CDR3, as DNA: TGTGCCTGCAAGGGAGAATTCGAGCAGTACTTC. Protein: CACKGEFEQYF.

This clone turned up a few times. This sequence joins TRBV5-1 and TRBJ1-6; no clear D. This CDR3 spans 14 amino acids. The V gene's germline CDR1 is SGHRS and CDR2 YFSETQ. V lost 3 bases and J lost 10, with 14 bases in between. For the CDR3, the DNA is TGCGCCAGCAGCTATGGGGAGATGGGCTCACCCCTCCACTTT. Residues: CASSYGEMGSPLHF.

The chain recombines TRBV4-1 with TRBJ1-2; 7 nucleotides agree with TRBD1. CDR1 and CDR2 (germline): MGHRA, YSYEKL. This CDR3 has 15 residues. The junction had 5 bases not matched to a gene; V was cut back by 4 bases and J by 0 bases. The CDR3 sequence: CASSRQGLANYGYTF. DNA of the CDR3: TGCGCCAGCAGCCGACAGGGTCTAGCTAACTATGGCTACACCTTC.

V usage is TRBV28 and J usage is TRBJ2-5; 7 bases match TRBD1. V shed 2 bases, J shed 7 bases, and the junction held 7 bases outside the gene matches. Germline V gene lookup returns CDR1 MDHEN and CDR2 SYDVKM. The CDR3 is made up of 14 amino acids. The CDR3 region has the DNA TGTGCCAGCAGTTTACAGGGGGAATTTGGGACCCAGTACTTC. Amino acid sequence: CASSLQGEFGTQYF.

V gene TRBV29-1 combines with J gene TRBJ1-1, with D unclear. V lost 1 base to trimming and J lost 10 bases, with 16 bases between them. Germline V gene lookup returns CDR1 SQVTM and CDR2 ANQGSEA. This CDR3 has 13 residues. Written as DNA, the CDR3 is TGCAGCGTTGAAGGTGCACCAGGCGGGTCAGCTTTCTTT. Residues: CSVEGAPGGSAFF.

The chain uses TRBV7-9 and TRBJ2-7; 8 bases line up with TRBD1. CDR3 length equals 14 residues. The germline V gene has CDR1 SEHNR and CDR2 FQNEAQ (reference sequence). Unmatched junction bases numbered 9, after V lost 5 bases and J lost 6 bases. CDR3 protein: CASSNGQGASEQYF. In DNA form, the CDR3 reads TGTGCCAGCAGCAACGGTCAGGGGGCTAGCGAGCAGTACTTC.

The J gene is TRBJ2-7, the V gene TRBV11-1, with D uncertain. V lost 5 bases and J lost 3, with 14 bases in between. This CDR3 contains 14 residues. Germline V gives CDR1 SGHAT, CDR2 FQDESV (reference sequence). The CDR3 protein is CASSKDLGIYEQYF. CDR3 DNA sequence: TGTGCCAGCAGCAAAGACCTAGGTATCTACGAGCAGTACTTC.

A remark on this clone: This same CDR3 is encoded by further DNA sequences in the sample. The CDR3 DNA sequence: TGCGCCAGCAGCCAAGACAGTAACTATGGCTACACCTTC. This gives the protein CASSQDSNYGYTF. The gene calls are TRBV5-1 and TRBJ1-2, with D perhaps TRBD1 (5 bases). The germline V gene encodes CDR1 SGHRS and CDR2 YFSETQ. The CDR3 totals 13 residues. V dropped 4 bases and J dropped 1 base, with 8 bases sitting between them.

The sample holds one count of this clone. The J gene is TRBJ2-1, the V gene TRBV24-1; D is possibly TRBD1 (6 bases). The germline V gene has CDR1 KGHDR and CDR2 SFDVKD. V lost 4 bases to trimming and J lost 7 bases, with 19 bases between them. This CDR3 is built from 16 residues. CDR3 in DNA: TGTGCCACCAGTGACACCCAGATACTCAGGGGAAATGAGCAGTTCTTC. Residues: CATSDTQILRGNEQFF.

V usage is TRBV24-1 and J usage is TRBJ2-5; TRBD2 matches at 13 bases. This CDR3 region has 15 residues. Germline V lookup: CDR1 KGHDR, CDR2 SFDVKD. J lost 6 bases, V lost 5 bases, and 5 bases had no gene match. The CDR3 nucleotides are TGTGCCACCAGTGCCGGGACTAGCGGGATTCAGACCCAGTACTTC. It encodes CATSAGTSGIQTQYF.

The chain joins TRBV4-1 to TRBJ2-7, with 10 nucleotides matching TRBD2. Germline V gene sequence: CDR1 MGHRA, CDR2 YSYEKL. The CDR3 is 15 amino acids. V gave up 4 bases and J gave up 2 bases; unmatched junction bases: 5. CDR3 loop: CASSPVAGGTYEQYF. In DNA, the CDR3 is TGCGCCAGCAGCCCAGTAGCGGGGGGCACCTACGAGCAGTACTTC.

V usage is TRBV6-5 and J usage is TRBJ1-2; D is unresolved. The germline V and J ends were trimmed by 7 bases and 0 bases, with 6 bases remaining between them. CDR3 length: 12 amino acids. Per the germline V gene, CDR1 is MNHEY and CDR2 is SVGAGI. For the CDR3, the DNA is TGTGCCAGCACGGGGTCTAACTATGGCTACACCTTC. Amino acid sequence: CASTGSNYGYTF.

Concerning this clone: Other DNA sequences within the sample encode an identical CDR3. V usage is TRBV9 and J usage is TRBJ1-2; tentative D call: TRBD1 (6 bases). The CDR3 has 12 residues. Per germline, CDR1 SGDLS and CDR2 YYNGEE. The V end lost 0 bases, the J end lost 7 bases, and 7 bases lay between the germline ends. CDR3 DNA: TGTGCCAGCAGCGTAGTAGGGGGTGGCTACACCTTC. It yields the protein CASSVVGGGYTF.

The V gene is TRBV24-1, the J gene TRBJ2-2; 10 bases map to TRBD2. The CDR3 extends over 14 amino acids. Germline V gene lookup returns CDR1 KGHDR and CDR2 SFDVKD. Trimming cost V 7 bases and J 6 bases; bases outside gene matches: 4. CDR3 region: CATRSGGVAGELFF. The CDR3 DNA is TGTGCCACCAGGAGCGGGGGGGTGGCCGGGGAGCTGTTTTTT.